Listed below are T cell receptor beta chains from one sample, sequenced in a study of T-cell memory formation after mild COVID-19. TCRdb processed the 5' RACE reads anew with MiXCR; each CDR3 protein has one entry. The top ten hold about 8.8% of the sample, which has about 440,000 distinct CDR3 sequences, 20% seen once. Sequences were obtained from PBMCs or a T cell subset sorted from them (not recorded which). The receptors come from an adult woman who had mild COVID-19 (a few samples of this study predate the infection). Cell type and time point are not known. Each CDR3 is given with its conserved first and last residue. D genes are given only for firm matches. Only part of the rows carry a size: once, few, many, or a class if the clone is expanded.

CDR3 protein	CDR3 DNA	V gene	D gene	clone size	J gene
CASSLMGEGAKKLQYF	TGTGCCAGCAGCTTAATGGGAGAGGGGGCCAAAAAGCTTCAGTACTTC	TRBV7-9	TRBD1	few	TRBJ2-4
CASSPELAGGDTQYF	TGTGCCAGCAGCCCGGAGCTAGCGGGAGGAGATACGCAGTATTTT	TRBV7-9	TRBD2	few	TRBJ2-3
CSARGQGFGKNIQYF	TGCAGTGCTAGAGGCCAGGGGTTCGGCAAAAACATTCAGTACTTC	TRBV20-1	-	few	TRBJ2-4
CAWSSGYEQFF	TGTGCCTGGTCTAGCGGCTATGAGCAGTTCTTC	TRBV30	TRBD2	few	TRBJ2-1
CASSPRPRGADTQYF	TGTGCCAGCAGCCCTCGACCCAGAGGCGCAGATACGCAGTATTTT	TRBV7-6	-	-	TRBJ2-3
CASSPAGGYEQYF	TGCGCCAGCAGCCCGGCCGGCGGCTACGAGCAGTACTTC	TRBV5-1	-	many	TRBJ2-7
CASSPNPGQGTAYEQYF	TGTGCCAGCTCACCAAACCCGGGACAGGGAACCGCCTACGAGCAGTACTTC	TRBV18	TRBD1	-	TRBJ2-7
CASSTPRDGSSYNEQFF	TGTGCCAGCAGCACCCCTCGGGACGGGAGCTCCTACAATGAGCAGTTCTTC	TRBV7-3	-	few	TRBJ2-1
CASSGYDEQYF	TGTGCCAGCAGCGGTTACGACGAGCAGTACTTC	TRBV7-9	-	-	TRBJ2-7
CASSAAGTGGEWTDTQYF	TGTGCCAGCAGCGCAGCCGGGACAGGGGGCGAGTGGACAGATACGCAGTATTTT	TRBV5-6	TRBD1	-	TRBJ2-3
CASSPGQSVYEQYF	TGTGCCAGCAGCCCCGGACAGAGCGTCTACGAGCAGTACTTC	TRBV27	-	few	TRBJ2-7
CASSHSQGTHDQYF	TGTGCTAGCAGCCACTCCCAGGGAACCCACGACCAGTACTTC	TRBV7-7	-	-	TRBJ2-7
CASSPWIMTGGVNQPQHF	TGCGCCAGCAGCCCGTGGATAATGACAGGGGGCGTGAATCAGCCCCAGCATTTT	TRBV4-1	TRBD1	-	TRBJ1-5
CASSQTPVYGYTF	TGCGCCAGCAGCCAAACTCCGGTCTATGGCTACACCTTC	TRBV4-1	-	-	TRBJ1-2
CASGSSSGNTIYF	TGTGCCAGCGGATCGTCCTCTGGAAACACCATATATTTT	TRBV12-3/TRBV12-4	-	few	TRBJ1-3
CAISTSGQPYEQYF	TGTGCCATCAGTACCTCGGGACAGCCCTACGAGCAGTACTTC	TRBV10-3	TRBD1	few	TRBJ2-7
CASSKWGASSGANVLTF	TGTGCCAGCAGCAAATGGGGGGCAAGCTCTGGGGCCAACGTCCTGACTTTC	TRBV21-1	-	-	TRBJ2-6
CAWVVGSYNSPLHF	TGTGCCTGGGTGGTGGGGTCCTATAATTCACCCCTCCACTTT	TRBV30	-	-	TRBJ1-6
CSARGRQGAEAFF	TGCAGTGCTAGAGGTAGACAGGGAGCCGAAGCTTTCTTT	TRBV20-1	TRBD1	-	TRBJ1-1
CATSDLWASNEQFF	TGTGCCACCAGTGATCTCTGGGCCAGCAATGAGCAGTTCTTC	TRBV24-1	-	few	TRBJ2-1
CASSLSGGARETQYF	TGCGCCAGCAGCTTGTCCGGGGGGGCCAGGGAGACCCAGTACTTC	TRBV5-1	TRBD2	-	TRBJ2-5
CASRSTQPPYNEQFF	TGTGCCAGCAGATCGACTCAGCCCCCCTACAATGAGCAGTTCTTC	TRBV6-2/TRBV6-3	-	-	TRBJ2-1
CSVGQFGELFF	TGCAGCGTTGGACAGTTCGGGGAGCTGTTTTTT	TRBV29-1	-	-	TRBJ2-2
CASSLSGLLSYNEQFF	TGTGCCAGCAGCTTGTCTGGGTTGTTATCCTACAATGAGCAGTTCTTC	TRBV5-6	-	-	TRBJ2-1
CASSSYTGSYEQYF	TGTGCCAGCAGCTCCTACACGGGGTCCTACGAGCAGTACTTC	TRBV11-2	-	few	TRBJ2-7
CASSPQGTYEQYF	TGTGCCAGCAGCCCACAGGGGACCTACGAGCAGTACTTC	TRBV7-9	TRBD1	many	TRBJ2-7
CATSESSSYNEQFF	TGTGCCACCAGTGAATCCTCCTCCTACAATGAGCAGTTCTTC	TRBV24-1	-	few	TRBJ2-1
CASSTNKPGSRNAFF	TGTGCCAGTAGTACTAATAAACCGGGGTCCCGGAATGCTTTCTTT	TRBV19	-	-	TRBJ1-1
CASSFQGEETQYF	TGCGCCAGCAGCTTTCAGGGGGAAGAGACCCAGTACTTC	TRBV5-1	TRBD1	few	TRBJ2-5
CASSAVGLAGDEQFF	TGTGCCAGCAGCGCCGTTGGACTAGCGGGGGATGAGCAGTTCTTC	TRBV7-6	TRBD2	few	TRBJ2-1
CASSVTRGLGSTDTQYF	TGTGCCAGCAGCGTTACCAGGGGGCTCGGTAGCACAGATACGCAGTATTTT	TRBV7-3	TRBD1	-	TRBJ2-3
CASGNNHEQYF	TGTGCCAGCGGAAATAACCACGAGCAGTACTTC	TRBV6-1	-	-	TRBJ2-7
CASSRAQGKETQYF	TGTGCCAGCAGTCGCGCTCAGGGAAAAGAGACCCAGTACTTC	TRBV6-1	-	-	TRBJ2-5
CASSPLRDTDTQYF	TGTGCCAGTAGTCCACTGCGGGACACAGATACGCAGTATTTT	TRBV19	-	-	TRBJ2-3
CASSPRRITEAFF	TGTGCCAGCAGTCCACGTAGGATCACTGAAGCTTTCTTT	TRBV12-3/TRBV12-4	-	once	TRBJ1-1
CASSLRSSGNTIYF	TGTGCCAGCAGCCTACGGTCCTCTGGAAACACCATATATTTT	TRBV12-3/TRBV12-4	-	few	TRBJ1-3
CASSLGSGVKSNEQFF	TGTGCCAGCAGCTTGGGTAGCGGGGTTAAGTCCAATGAGCAGTTCTTC	TRBV7-9	TRBD2	-	TRBJ2-1
CASSLVRLADTGELFF	TGTGCCAGCAGCTTAGTCCGCCTAGCGGACACCGGGGAGCTGTTTTTT	TRBV7-9	TRBD2	-	TRBJ2-2
CASSRGKGISAFF	TGTGCCAGCTCGCGAGGAAAAGGAATTTCAGCTTTCTTT	TRBV12-3/TRBV12-4	-	-	TRBJ1-1
CASSWGFPRGYNTEAFF	TGTGCCAGCAGTTGGGGTTTCCCCAGGGGTTACAACACTGAAGCTTTCTTT	TRBV12-3/TRBV12-4	-	-	TRBJ1-1